The 21 T cell receptor beta chains below were found in one sample sequenced in a study of post-analysis software for immune sequencing data. Overall study results and limits: Roughly 5 TRBV segments, TRBV5-6, TRBV5-1 and TRBV20-1 among them, were found more frequent in patients than controls.

Their target antigens are unknown. The authors incorporated unique molecular identifiers into the TCR beta cDNA libraries. TCRdb re-called the PCR reads through MiXCR, storing one row per CDR3 protein. This table holds under 650,000 distinct CDR3 sequences, about 44% found once. The material sequenced was blood. These receptors originate from a girl under 18 with multiple sclerosis.

V is TRBV7-9 and J is TRBJ1-2, with D possibly being TRBD1 (5 bases). The germline CDR1 and CDR2 sequences are SEHNR and FQNEAQ (reference sequence). The CDR3 has 15 amino acids. V gave up 0 bases and J gave up 6 bases, with 14 bases separating them. The CDR3 here is CASSLAPEGSDGYTF. The CDR3 DNA follows: TGTGCCAGCAGCTTAGCGCCAGAGGGGAGCGATGGCTACACCTTC.

The gene calls are TRBV4-1 and TRBJ1-2, with a weak D call TRBD1 (6 bases). CDR3 length equals 16 residues. Trimming took 1 base from V and 2 from J, leaving 14 bases between them. Germline V lookup: CDR1 MGHRA, CDR2 YSYEKL. Here the CDR3 DNA reads TGCGCCAGCAGCCAAGGTGGCGGGGGCAGAAACTATGGCTACACCTTC. It translates to CASSQGGGGRNYGYTF.

This clonotype was detected a few times. The V and J genes are TRBV10-3 and TRBJ2-2; unclear D gene. The CDR3 runs 11 residues. Germline CDR1 and CDR2: ENHRY and SYGVKD. Trimming stripped 8 bases from V and 5 bases from J, with 6 bases between. The CDR3 bases are TGTGCCATCGCAGCAACCGGGGAGCTGTTTTTT. This gives the protein CAIAATGELFF.

This clonotype was observed a few times. J is TRBJ2-5 and V is TRBV29-1; D might be TRBD1 (5 bases). This CDR3 spans 14 amino acids. V was trimmed by 0 bases and J by 2 bases, leaving 10 bases between them. In germline, CDR1 is SQVTM, CDR2 ANQGSEA. The CDR3 DNA follows: TGCAGCGTTGAAGATCTAAGACAGCAAGAGACCCAGTACTTC. This sequence encodes CSVEDLRQQETQYF.

This clonotype showed up just a few times. The genes are TRBV24-1 and TRBJ2-7; 7 nucleotides match TRBD1. The J call could be wrong; TRBJ2-5 is a better fit for the DNA end. The germline V gene has CDR1 KGHDR and CDR2 SFDVKD. CDR3 length: 15 amino acids. The chain's CDR3 is CATSDPGQKGETQYF. The CDR3 DNA sequence: TGTGCCACCAGTGATCCGGGACAGAAGGGAGAGACCCAGTACTTC.

This chain uses TRBV4-2 with TRBJ2-3; no definite D call. Germline V gives CDR1 LGHNA, CDR2 YNFKEQ. With 1 base removed from V and 0 bases from J, the gap between germline ends came to 8 bases. This CDR3 has 15 residues. The CDR3 bases are TGTGCCAGCAGCCAAGGTAGCCTCAGCACAGATACGCAGTATTTT. It codes for CASSQGSLSTDTQYF.

The CDR3 nucleotides read TGTGCCAGCAGCTTAGGATCGGGCAGACGCCAGTACTTC. Its translation: CASSLGSGRRQYF. The gene calls are TRBV7-9 and TRBJ2-5; no clear D. V shed 1 base and J shed 10 bases, with 13 bases lying between them. The germline V gene encodes CDR1 SEHNR and CDR2 FQNEAQ (reference sequence). The length of the CDR3 is 13 residues.

V and J are TRBV10-3 and TRBJ1-1; D ambiguous. The CDR3 runs 16 residues. The V gene's germline CDR1 is ENHRY and CDR2 SYGVKD. The V end was cut by 5 bases, the J end by 1 base, with 17 bases between. The CDR3 nucleotides read TGTGCCATCAGTTTTCACCACACAGAAGGGAACACTGAAGCTTTCTTT. This codes for CAISFHHTEGNTEAFF.

The chain joins TRBV6-2 or TRBV6-3 to TRBJ2-4; 9 bases are a match to TRBD1. The better agreement between TRBJ2-7 and the DNA end casts doubt on the J call. CDR1 is MNHEY and CDR2 is SVGEGT in the germline V gene. The CDR3 length is 15 residues. CDR3 DNA: TGTGCCAGCAGTTTATCCGGGACAGGGCCATCCGAGCAGTACTTC. Encoded protein: CASSLSGTGPSEQYF.

This clonotype was observed a few times. This chain's CDR3 is CATSDSHLPYNEQFF. CDR3 coding DNA: TGTGCCACCAGTGATTCCCACCTCCCTTACAATGAGCAGTTCTTC. The V call is TRBV24-1, the J call TRBJ2-1; D is unclear. Per germline, CDR1 KGHDR and CDR2 SFDVKD. This CDR3 is built from 15 residues. With 2 bases removed from V and 4 bases from J, the gap between germline ends came to 11 bases.

Written as DNA, the CDR3 is TGTGCCAGCAGTTACTCGGGATCCGGGACCCAAGAGACCCAGTACTTC. This gives the protein CASSYSGSGTQETQYF. This sequence joins TRBV6-5 and TRBJ2-5, with D possibly being TRBD1 or TRBD2 (5 bases each). CDR1 is MNHEY, CDR2 SVGAGI, per germline. V gave up 0 bases and J gave up 1 base, with 12 bases separating them. The CDR3 length is 16 residues.

Ten or more counts support this clonotype. The chain has TRBV7-2 and TRBJ2-7; D not resolved. The DNA end is more similar to TRBJ2-5, so the J call may be wrong. Germline CDR1 reads SGHTA; CDR2 reads FQGNSA. The CDR3 runs to 12 residues. CDR3 amino acids: CASSQTRETQYF. The CDR3 nucleotides are TGTGCCAGCAGCCAAACCCGGGAGACCCAGTACTTC.

This clonotype was seen a few times. The chain couples TRBV12-3 or TRBV12-4 to TRBJ2-5, with 7 positions matching TRBD1. The better agreement between TRBJ2-7 and the DNA end casts doubt on the J call. The CDR3 totals 13 residues. CDR3 residues: CASTYDRDDEQYF. The CDR3 DNA reads TGTGCCAGCACCTATGACAGGGACGACGAGCAGTACTTC.

The chain carries TRBV29-1 and TRBJ2-3; 10 positions agree with TRBD1. The length of the CDR3 is 13 residues. The ends lost 4 bases at V and 4 bases at J; junction bases unmatched: 2. CDR1 is SQVTM and CDR2 is ANQGSEA in the germline V gene. CDR3 amino acids: CSVVGQGPDTQYF. The CDR3 DNA follows: TGCAGCGTTGTGGGACAGGGGCCAGATACGCAGTATTTT.

The rearrangement joins TRBV20-1 to TRBJ1-2, with D hard to call. Germline V lookup: CDR1 DFQATT, CDR2 SNEGSKA (reference sequence). This CDR3 contains 12 residues. Trimming removed 0 bases at V and 8 bases at J, with 10 bases between. As DNA, the CDR3 is TGCAGTGCTAGAGAGGGAGCAGGAGGCTACACCTTC. Amino acids: CSAREGAGGYTF.

The sample holds a few counts of this clonotype. This chain links TRBV19 with TRBJ1-1; D remains ambiguous. CDR3 size: 15 residues. Trimming stripped 3 bases from V and 2 bases from J, with 13 bases between. CDR1 LNHDA and CDR2 SQIVND come from the germline V gene (reference sequence). CDR3 in DNA: TGTGCCAGTAGTATTGTTGCCCGATCCAACACTGAAGCTTTCTTT. It specifies CASSIVARSNTEAFF.

The gene calls are TRBV12-3 or TRBV12-4 and TRBJ2-1; 11 bases are a match to TRBD1. The V and J ends lost 8 bases and 10 bases, in that order; junction bases with no gene match: 10. The CDR3 covers 14 residues. The CDR3: CASGRDRGFVEQFF. CDR3 nucleotides: TGTGCCAGCGGTAGGGACAGGGGGTTTGTAGAGCAGTTCTTC.

The chain links TRBV5-1 to TRBJ2-5; TRBD1 is a possible D gene (5 bases). The DNA end lines up better with TRBJ2-7; the J call may be wrong. Germline V CDR1 and CDR2: SGHRS, YFSETQ. This CDR3 spans 13 amino acids. The CDR3 DNA follows: TGCGCCAGCAGCCTCCCAGGGAAGGACGAGCAGTACTTC. Its translation is CASSLPGKDEQYF.

The V and J genes are TRBV5-1 and TRBJ2-5; D might be TRBD1 (5 bases). Germline V gene lookup returns CDR1 SGHRS and CDR2 YFSETQ. V lost 0 bases, J lost 2 bases, and 11 bases lay in between. CDR3 length equals 15 residues. The CDR3 protein is CASSLAGREQETQYF. The CDR3 DNA follows: TGCGCCAGCAGCTTGGCGGGCAGGGAACAAGAGACCCAGTACTTC. Based on the CDR3 plus reference TRBV5-1 and TRBJ2-5, the full variable domain is KAGVTQTPRYLIKTRGQQVTLSCSPISGHRSVSWYQQTPGQGLQFLFEYFSETQRNKGNFPGRFSGRQFSNSRSEMNVSTLELGDSALYLCASSLAGREQETQYFGPGTRLLVL.

The chain recombines TRBV10-3 with TRBJ1-1, with 9 nucleotides matching TRBD1. From germline, CDR1 is ENHRY and CDR2 SYGVKD. CDR3 size: 15 residues. Losses at the gene ends were 8 bases for V and 7 bases for J; bases not matched to a gene: 14. The CDR3 nucleotides are TGTGCCATCTCCGGGAGAGACAGGGGGTGGGGTGAAGCTTTCTTT. It specifies CAISGRDRGWGEAFF.

The genes are TRBV29-1 and TRBJ1-2; the D gene is possibly TRBD1 (5 bases). CDR3 length: 14 residues. Trimming pared 1 base from V and 4 bases from J, leaving 13 bases between. Germline loops: CDR1 SQVTM, CDR2 ANQGSEA. The CDR3 is CSVEVGGLGYGYTF. The CDR3 DNA reads TGCAGCGTTGAAGTCGGGGGTCTAGGCTATGGCTACACCTTC.